These 15 T cell receptor beta chains share one sample of origin, sequenced in a study of spatial heterogeneity in lung cancer (dated by TCRdb to the late 2010s). Libraries were constructed by 5' RACE. The sequencing machine was a NextSeq 500. TCRdb reprocessed the public reads (quality trimming at Q25 with fastp, clone calling with MiXCR) and kept in-frame beta chains. Each entry merges the rows of one CDR3 protein and shows their most common DNA and genes. This sample has under 40,000 distinct CDR3 sequences in its table, and roughly 5.4% of those were observed once. The top ten hold approximately 24% of the sample. The time point label for this specimen denotes: sample taken at primary tumor resection. This sample comprised PBMCs, obtained at surgery. Receptors originate from a female donor with early-stage non-small cell lung cancer.

This clonotype was seen at least ten times. The CDR3 sequence: CSIVGVDGYTF. The CDR3 DNA sequence: TGCAGTATTGTGGGTGTCGATGGCTACACCTTC. The rearrangement joins TRBV20-1 to TRBJ1-2, with unresolved D. Germline CDR1 is DFQATT and CDR2 is SNEGSKA (reference sequence). V was shortened by 8 bases and J by 6 bases, with 13 bases between the two germline ends. The CDR3 spans 11 residues.

The V gene is TRBV27, the J gene TRBJ2-3; TRBD2 matches at 9 bases. The CDR3 is 16 residues long. Germline V gene data show CDR1 as MNHEY and CDR2 as SMNVEV (reference sequence). The trim removed 5 bases at V and 7 bases at J, leaving 13 bases unmatched. CDR3 sequence: CASSPPGLALSNTQYF. CDR3 nucleotides: TGTGCCAGCAGTCCTCCGGGACTAGCTCTTTCAAATACGCAGTATTTT.

This clonotype was seen many times. V usage is TRBV20-1 and J usage is TRBJ2-5; 7 bases match TRBD1. J was trimmed by 5 bases and V by 5 bases; bases with no gene match: 11. The CDR3 totals 14 residues. The germline gives CDR1 DFQATT, CDR2 SNEGSKA (reference sequence). CDR3 loop: CSAPRQGVKETQYF. CDR3 bases: TGCAGTGCTCCCCGACAGGGAGTTAAGGAGACCCAGTACTTC.

V usage is TRBV3-1 and J usage is TRBJ2-3, with no clear D. This CDR3 contains 18 residues. Trimming took off 1 base at V and 1 base at J, with 18 bases between the two ends. The germline gives CDR1 LGHDT, CDR2 YNNKEL (reference sequence). DNA for the CDR3: TGTGCCAGCAGCCAAGTCCCGCTCAGCGATTTAGGCACAGATACGCAGTATTTT. Translating it yields CASSQVPLSDLGTDTQYF.

This rearrangement joins TRBV11-2 to TRBJ2-3; D not resolved. The V gene lost 3 bases and the J gene lost 4 bases, with 5 bases spanning the gap. The CDR3 has 12 amino acids. Germline V lookup: CDR1 SGHAT, CDR2 FQNNGV. The CDR3 DNA reads as TGTGCCAGCAGCTTTAACTCAGATACGCAGTATTTT. The encoded protein is CASSFNSDTQYF.

This clonotype turned up a few times. This chain joins TRBV5-6 and TRBJ2-5; D is unresolved. The CDR3 is 17 residues long. Trimming stripped 2 bases from V and 3 bases from J, with 20 bases between. The germline V gene encodes CDR1 SGHDT and CDR2 YYEEEE. The CDR3 DNA is TGTGCCAGCAGCTTTGGTGCAGCCAAGTTTTGGAAAGAGACCCAGTACTTC. Translated, it gives CASSFGAAKFWKETQYF.

This clonotype was seen many times. The rearrangement links TRBV9 to TRBJ1-1, with D perhaps TRBD1 (5 bases). Germline CDR1 reads SGDLS; CDR2 reads YYNGEE. The CDR3 loop spans 15 amino acids. The V gene lost 0 bases and the J gene lost 5 bases, with 14 bases spanning the gap. CDR3 protein: CASSVDPGRGTEAFF. For the CDR3, the DNA is TGTGCCAGCAGCGTAGACCCAGGGCGGGGGACTGAAGCTTTCTTT. The variable domain in full, completed from reference TRBV9 and TRBJ1-1, reads DSGVTQTPKHLITATGQRVTLRCSPRSGDLSVYWYQQSLDQGLQFLIQYYNGEERAKGNILERFSAQQFPDLHSELNLSSLELGDSALYFCASSVDPGRGTEAFFGQGTRLTVV.

This clonotype was seen many times. V and J are TRBV12-3 or TRBV12-4 and TRBJ2-3, with a possible D match to TRBD1 (6 bases). The CDR3 contains 17 residues. Trimming removed 6 bases at V and 0 bases at J, with 19 bases between. CDR3 region: CASRHDRKSSSTDTQYF. CDR3 sequence (DNA): TGTGCCAGCAGGCATGACAGGAAATCTTCTAGCACAGATACGCAGTATTTT.

The sample holds a few counts of this clonotype. The genes are TRBV7-3 and TRBJ2-2, with 8 bases identical to TRBD1. Germline CDR1 reads SGHTA; CDR2 reads FQGTGA. J gave up 4 bases and V 5 bases, and 9 bases lay outside the gene matches. This CDR3 comprises 16 residues. The CDR3 region has the DNA TGTGCCAGCAGCCCTCACCAGGGGGCGCTCACCGGGGAGCTGTTTTTT. This gives the protein CASSPHQGALTGELFF.

This chain uses TRBV19 with TRBJ2-3; a possible D gene is TRBD1 (5 bases). The V end was cut by 1 base, the J end by 1 base, with 9 bases between. CDR1 and CDR2 from the germline V gene are LNHDA and SQIVND (reference sequence). This CDR3 is 15 amino acids long. CDR3 amino acids: CASSIAGFGTDTQYF. As DNA, the CDR3 is TGTGCCAGTAGTATAGCAGGGTTTGGCACAGATACGCAGTATTTT.

The chain combines TRBV11-2 with TRBJ2-3; TRBD2 matches 10 bases. CDR1 and CDR2 from the germline V gene are SGHAT and FQNNGV. V lost 1 base, J lost 11 bases, and 3 bases stayed unmatched. CDR3 length equals 13 residues. The CDR3 bases are TGTGCCAGCAGCTTAGGAGCTAGCGGGGGGCAGTATTTT. Amino acids: CASSLGASGGQYF.

This chain connects TRBV30 to TRBJ1-2, with unresolved D. V lost 0 bases and J 8 bases, leaving 10 bases between the germline ends. This CDR3 comprises 12 residues. CDR1 and CDR2 from the germline V gene are GTSNPN and SVGIG (reference sequence). In DNA form, the CDR3 reads TGTGCCTGGAGTGTAGGCGGGGTCGGCTACACCTTC. Translation: CAWSVGGVGYTF.

This clonotype was seen many times. The rearrangement joins TRBV20-1 to TRBJ2-5; TRBD1 or TRBD2 may be the D gene (5 bases each). The CDR3 is made up of 12 amino acids. Trimming shortened V by 0 bases and J by 5 bases, and 7 bases separated the two germline ends. Germline V gene sequence: CDR1 DFQATT, CDR2 SNEGSKA (reference sequence). CDR3 bases: TGCAGTGCTAGAGATCGGGGCGAGACCCAGTACTTC. This translates into CSARDRGETQYF.

This clonotype was detected ten times or more. The chain combines TRBV20-1 with TRBJ1-4; D may be TRBD1 (5 bases). The CDR3 has 16 amino acids. The germline V gene encodes CDR1 DFQATT and CDR2 SNEGSKA (reference sequence). Trimming removed 0 bases from V and 2 bases from J, with 13 bases in between. The CDR3, as DNA: TGCAGTGCTAGAGATGTCGGGGGGACTACTAATGAAAAACTGTTTTTT. It specifies CSARDVGGTTNEKLFF.

This clonotype showed up many times. This chain uses TRBV24-1 with TRBJ1-5; D is unresolved. Germline assignment: CDR1 KGHDR and CDR2 SFDVKD. The CDR3 length is 12 residues. The ends were cut back, 2 bases at V and 5 bases at J, with 3 bases in the middle. CDR3 nucleotide sequence: TGTGCCACCAGTGATTGGTATCAGCCCCAGCATTTT. This codes for CATSDWYQPQHF.